The 30 T cell receptor beta chains below all came from one sample that was sequenced in a study of T cells in Graves' hyperthyroidism and ophthalmopathy. RNA transcripts served as the template for amplifying TCR beta CDR3 regions. The primer set for the first-round RT-PCR of the TCR CDR3 was HTBI. TCRdb re-derived calls from the multiplex PCR reads in MiXCR, one entry per CDR3 protein. The data contain under 450,000 distinct CDR3 sequences, less than 20% of them singletons. The sequenced sample consisted of blood. The receptors here all came from a woman younger than 30 with Graves' hyperthyroidism.

The chain has TRBV7-8 and TRBJ1-2; 8 positions agree with TRBD1. The trim removed 3 bases at V and 9 bases at J, leaving 12 bases unmatched. The germline CDR1 and CDR2 sequences are SGHVS and FQNEAQ. This CDR3 comprises 15 residues. Written as DNA, the CDR3 is TGTGCCAGCAGCTTGGACAGGGAGAGGGTTATGCGCTACACCTTC. It translates to CASSLDRERVMRYTF.

This clonotype occurred many times. This chain uses TRBV3-1 with TRBJ2-1; weak D call: TRBD1 (5 bases). The germline CDR1 and CDR2 sequences are LGHDT and YNNKEL (reference sequence). The length of the CDR3 is 13 residues. The ends were cut back, 4 bases at V and 8 bases at J, with 12 bases in the middle. The CDR3 spells CASSRTWEYEQFF. In DNA form, the CDR3 reads TGTGCCAGCAGCCGGACATGGGAATATGAGCAGTTCTTC.

The chain is built from TRBV6-2 or TRBV6-3 and TRBJ2-3; 8 bases are a match to TRBD2. The CDR3 is made up of 15 amino acids. With 0 bases clipped from V and 1 base from J, the junction kept 0 bases outside the gene matches. Germline V lookup: CDR1 MNHEY, CDR2 SVGEGT. DNA of the CDR3: TGTGCCAGCAGTTACTCGGGACTAGGCACAGATACGCAGTATTTT. It translates to CASSYSGLGTDTQYF.

CDR3 protein: CASSQEPRGEKLFF. The DNA for the CDR3 is TGCGCCAGCAGCCAGGAACCACGGGGTGAAAAACTGTTTTTT. This chain links TRBV4-1 with TRBJ1-4; D is uncertain. Germline CDR1 and CDR2: MGHRA and YSYEKL. The CDR3 is 14 residues long. The ends were cut back, 3 bases at V and 7 bases at J, with 12 bases in the middle.

This clonotype was counted ten times or more. The chain combines TRBV6-1 with TRBJ2-5, with TRBD2 matching over 14 bases. V was clipped by 5 bases and J by 5 bases; unmatched bases: 7. This CDR3 contains 16 residues. Germline CDR1 MNHNS, CDR2 SASEGT. The CDR3 loop is CASSPRTSGGRETQYF. In DNA, the CDR3 is TGTGCCAGCAGTCCTCGGACTAGCGGGGGGCGGGAGACCCAGTACTTC.

V and J are TRBV27 and TRBJ2-7; D is undetermined. V was pared by 7 bases and J by 4 bases, with 14 bases between. Looked up from germline, CDR1 is MNHEY and CDR2 is SMNVEV (reference sequence). The CDR3 has 13 residues. The CDR3 DNA sequence: TGTGCCAGCACCTCCCTAACGGGTTACGAGCAGTACTTC. Translation: CASTSLTGYEQYF.

This clonotype showed up just a few times. The chain employs TRBV6-2 or TRBV6-3 and TRBJ2-5; no firm D call. Trimming took off 6 bases at V and 5 bases at J, with 13 bases between the two ends. The CDR3 totals 13 residues. Germline CDR1 and CDR2: MNHEY and SVGEGT. CDR3 nucleotides: TGTGCCAGCAGCCCCGTGTTGGCGGAGACCCAGTACTTC. Translating gives CASSPVLAETQYF.

The CDR3 DNA sequence: TGCGCCAGCAGCCAAGATGGAGAGCGGGCTGATTTAAATGAGCAGTTCTTC. This encodes CASSQDGERADLNEQFF. This sequence joins TRBV4-3 and TRBJ2-1; possible D gene TRBD2, 6 bases. This CDR3 contains 17 residues. Trimming removed 0 bases at V and 7 bases at J, with 19 bases between. Germline loops: CDR1 LGHNA, CDR2 YSLEER.

Many counts were recorded for this clonotype. The chain joins TRBV6-5 to TRBJ1-5; D remains ambiguous. Germline CDR1 MNHEY, CDR2 SVGAGI. With 3 bases removed from V and 0 bases from J, the gap between germline ends came to 9 bases. There are 15 residues in the CDR3. DNA of the CDR3: TGTGCCAGCAGTTATGGCGGATATAGCAATCAGCCCCAGCATTTT. Encoded protein: CASSYGGYSNQPQHF.

This clonotype was observed a handful of times. The rearrangement joins TRBV9 to TRBJ2-2; maybe TRBD1 (6 bases). The CDR3 is made up of 16 amino acids. The germline V gene has CDR1 SGDLS and CDR2 YYNGEE. V dropped 3 bases and J dropped 3 bases, with 15 bases sitting between them. CDR3 residues: CASSAPSRGYTGELFF. In nucleotides, the CDR3 is TGTGCCAGCAGCGCACCTAGCAGGGGATACACCGGGGAGCTGTTTTTT.

Many counts were recorded for this clonotype. V gene TRBV7-2 combines with J gene TRBJ2-3; 7 bases fit TRBD2. This CDR3 has 20 amino acids. CDR1 and CDR2 (germline): SGHTA, FQGNSA. V shed 2 bases, J shed 0 bases, and the junction held 17 bases outside the gene matches. CDR3 protein: CASSLSRSGTLVGSTDTQYF. The CDR3 DNA reads TGTGCCAGCAGCTTAAGTCGCAGCGGGACCCTTGTTGGCAGCACAGATACGCAGTATTTT.

This clonotype was seen a few times. The chain carries TRBV4-2 and TRBJ1-5, with TRBD1 identical over 10 bases. The junction had 2 bases not matched to a gene; V was cut back by 5 bases and J by 7 bases. The CDR3 spans 13 residues. Germline V CDR1 and CDR2: LGHNA, YNFKEQ. The CDR3 here is CASSKDRGQPQHF. CDR3 DNA: TGTGCCAGCAGCAAGGACAGGGGGCAGCCCCAGCATTTT.

The chain employs TRBV6-1 and TRBJ2-7; D is undetermined. The CDR3 is made up of 15 amino acids. The germline V gene has CDR1 MNHNS and CDR2 SASEGT. The germline V and J ends were trimmed by 4 bases and 4 bases, with 17 bases remaining between them. CDR3 bases: TGTGCCAGCAGTGTCGTCCCCGAGACAACTTACGAGCAGTACTTC. Translating gives CASSVVPETTYEQYF.

In this sample, this clonotype turned up once. The chain couples TRBV6-4 to TRBJ2-6; D tentatively reads TRBD1 or TRBD2 (5 bases each). The CDR3 has 17 residues. Germline V gene lookup returns CDR1 MRHNA and CDR2 SNTAGT. Trimming left V 7 bases short and J 0 bases short, with 16 bases between. The CDR3 DNA sequence: TGTGCCAGCACCTCAGGGACCCTTGACTCTGGGGCCAACGTCCTGACTTTC. Translated, it gives CASTSGTLDSGANVLTF.

CDR3 sequence (DNA): TGTGCCAGCAAAAGGGTGGCTGGGGCCAACGTCCTGACTTTC. Translated, it gives CASKRVAGANVLTF. The chain recombines TRBV6-1 with TRBJ2-6, with D unresolved. V was clipped by 7 bases and J by 2 bases, with 9 bases between them. Germline CDR1 reads MNHNS; CDR2 reads SASEGT. The CDR3 extends over 14 amino acids.

The sample holds many counts of this clonotype. The rearrangement uses TRBV12-3 or TRBV12-4 and TRBJ2-7, with a tentative D call TRBD2 (5 bases). The CDR3 spans 14 residues. The V and J ends lost 6 bases and 2 bases respectively, with 14 bases between them. CDR3 in amino acids: CASRPGLNTYEQYF. The CDR3 nucleotides read TGTGCCAGCAGGCCCGGACTGAATACCTACGAGCAGTACTTC.

This clonotype showed up just a few times. The chain joins TRBV29-1 to TRBJ2-7, with a possible D match to TRBD1 (6 bases). Germline V gene sequence: CDR1 SQVTM, CDR2 ANQGSEA. This CDR3 is 13 amino acids long. The V and J ends lost 1 base and 2 bases respectively, with 9 bases between them. The DNA of the CDR3 is TGCAGCGTTGAAGCCGGGACACCCTACGAGCAGTACTTC. Translation: CSVEAGTPYEQYF.

Ten or more counts support this clonotype. The J gene is TRBJ1-1, the V gene TRBV7-9; tentative D call: TRBD1 (6 bases). The germline gives CDR1 SEHNR, CDR2 FQNEAQ (reference sequence). V was trimmed by 3 bases and J by 1 base, leaving 6 bases between them. The CDR3 loop spans 13 amino acids. The DNA of the CDR3 is TGTGCCAGCAGCTTGGGGGCGAACACTGAAGCTTTCTTT. It is translated as CASSLGANTEAFF. The full variable domain, rest sourced from reference TRBV7-9 and TRBJ1-1, is DTGVSQNPRHKITKRGQNVTFRCDPISEHNRLYWYRQTLGQGPEFLTYFQNEAQLEKSRLLSDRFSAERPKGSFSTLEIQRTEQGDSAMYLCASSLGANTEAFFGQGTRLTVV.

CDR3 protein: CASTWTGHTEAFF. The CDR3 DNA is TGTGCCAGCACCTGGACGGGACACACTGAAGCTTTCTTT. The V call is TRBV7-2, the J call TRBJ1-1; D may be TRBD1 (5 bases). V was shortened by 7 bases and J by 3 bases, with 12 bases between the two germline ends. This CDR3 spans 13 amino acids. Germline V gene sequence: CDR1 SGHTA, CDR2 FQGNSA.

CDR3 DNA sequence: TGCAGTGCCGCGGACAGGGGGTTCGACGAGCAGTACTTC. Its translation: CSAADRGFDEQYF. The J gene is TRBJ2-7, the V gene TRBV20-1; 10 bases agree with TRBD1. The CDR3 is made up of 13 amino acids. The V and J ends lost 6 bases and 5 bases, in that order; junction bases with no gene match: 7. Germline values: CDR1 DFQATT, CDR2 SNEGSKA (reference sequence).

This rearrangement joins TRBV19 to TRBJ1-5; D ambiguous. V gave up 10 bases and J gave up 0 bases, with 10 bases separating them. The CDR3 contains 13 residues. Per germline, CDR1 LNHDA and CDR2 SQIVND (reference sequence). DNA for the CDR3: TGTGCCACCTCGACATTTAGCAATCAGCCCCAGCATTTT. Its protein is CATSTFSNQPQHF.

This clonotype has only a few counts. This CDR3 is CASSWDRGLYEQYF. The CDR3 bases are TGTGCCAGCAGCTGGGACAGGGGCCTGTACGAGCAGTACTTC. The rearrangement links TRBV7-8 to TRBJ2-7, with TRBD1 matching 10 bases. Germline-derived CDR1 and CDR2 are SGHVS and FQNEAQ. The CDR3 covers 14 residues. Trimming cost V 4 bases and J 4 bases; bases outside gene matches: 4.

Here the CDR3 DNA reads TGTGCCAGCAGTTCAAAACCCGGGACAGGGGGGTACGAGCAGTACTTC. Translated, it gives CASSSKPGTGGYEQYF. The gene calls are TRBV5-6 and TRBJ2-7; TRBD1 aligns across 11 bases. The germline V gene has CDR1 SGHDT and CDR2 YYEEEE. Trimming at V came to 5 bases and at J to 4 bases, leaving 11 bases not matched to a gene. The CDR3 is 16 amino acids.

This clonotype was seen at least ten times. This chain uses TRBV6-1 with TRBJ1-6; D perhaps matches TRBD1 (6 bases). The germline gives CDR1 MNHNS, CDR2 SASEGT. V was trimmed by 5 bases and J by 9 bases, leaving 14 bases between them. The CDR3 has 14 residues. Written as DNA, the CDR3 is TGTGCCAGCAGTCGGGACATTACCGGTTCACCCCTCCACTTT. Amino acid sequence: CASSRDITGSPLHF.

The chain employs TRBV5-6 and TRBJ1-1; a possible D gene is TRBD1 (6 bases). The germline CDR1 and CDR2 sequences are SGHDT and YYEEEE. The V gene lost 7 bases and the J gene lost 4 bases, with 17 bases spanning the gap. This CDR3 spans 14 amino acids. This CDR3 is CASSRGGFFTEAFF. CDR3 in DNA: TGTGCCAGCTCTAGAGGGGGATTTTTCACTGAAGCTTTCTTT. The variable domain in full, with the rest retrieved from reference TRBV5-6 and TRBJ1-1, is DAGVTQSPTHLIKTRGQQVTLRCSPKSGHDTVSWYQQALGQGPQFIFQYYEEEERQRGNFPDRFSGHQFPNYSSELNVNALLLGDSALYLCASSRGGFFTEAFFGQGTRLTVV.

V gene TRBV3-1 combines with J gene TRBJ2-7; D tentatively fits TRBD1 or TRBD2 (6 bases each). Germline lookup yields CDR1 LGHDT and CDR2 YNNKEL (reference sequence). With 1 base removed from V and 7 bases from J, the gap between germline ends came to 20 bases. The CDR3 consists of 16 residues. This CDR3 reads CASSQGIGSGGLEQYF. The CDR3 bases are TGTGCCAGCAGCCAAGGCATTGGTTCTGGGGGGCTGGAGCAGTACTTC.

This chain links TRBV20-1 with TRBJ1-4; D is unclear. This CDR3 is 13 amino acids long. Per the germline V gene, CDR1 is DFQATT and CDR2 is SNEGSKA (reference sequence). V gave up 3 bases and J gave up 3 bases, with 8 bases separating them. CDR3 protein: CSASEGPNEKLFF. For the CDR3, the DNA is TGCAGTGCTAGTGAGGGTCCTAATGAAAAACTGTTTTTT.

This clonotype was seen many times. The chain recombines TRBV18 with TRBJ2-3; 11 bases match TRBD2. The V gene's germline CDR1 is KGHSH and CDR2 LQKENI. The length of the CDR3 is 15 residues. V trimming: 5 bases; J trimming: 6 bases; junction bases outside the gene matches: 7. Here the CDR3 DNA reads TGTGCCAGCTCAGCCCTAGCGGGGGGTCCCGATACGCAGTATTTT. It encodes CASSALAGGPDTQYF. The variable domain in full, with the rest retrieved from reference TRBV18 and TRBJ2-3, is NAGVMQNPRHLVRRRGQEARLRCSPMKGHSHVYWYRQLPEEGLKFMVYLQKENIIDESGMPKERFSAEFPKEGPSILRIQQVVRGDSAAYFCASSALAGGPDTQYFGPGTRLTVL.

As regards this clonotype: A clone one base away is much larger, so this may be a read error. The chain has TRBV12-3 or TRBV12-4 and TRBJ2-1; D is uncertain. The CDR3 has 15 amino acids. The chain's CDR3 is CASSLAGYSYNGQFF. The CDR3 region has the DNA TGTGCCAGCAGTTTAGCAGGATACTCCTACAATGGGCAGTTCTTC.

This chain links TRBV28 with TRBJ2-7; a weak D match, TRBD2 (6 bases). The CDR3 consists of 17 residues. The V gene lost 1 base and the J gene lost 6 bases, with 22 bases spanning the gap. The germline gives CDR1 MDHEN, CDR2 SYDVKM. In DNA, the CDR3 is TGTGCCAGCAGTTTATCCCAACTAGCTCGACGGACGGGCGAGCAGTACTTC. Its protein is CASSLSQLARRTGEQYF.